The present T cell receptor beta chain was sequenced within a study of T cell clonotyping in hematopoietic cell transplantation. Measured with immunoSEQ multiplex PCR; TCRdb has only the in-frame clones, and not every one. The repertoire holds over 10,000 clones, with over 40% as singletons. The sequenced sample was peripheral blood mononuclear cells. This receptor was identified in a man over 45 in good health. Some clones in this sample may be carry-over from other donors' samples.

DNA of the CDR3: TGTGCCAGCAGCCTGATAGACAGGGGAGGCGAGCAGTACTTC. Translating it yields CASSLIDRGGEQYF. V usage is TRBV14 and J usage is TRBJ2-7; TRBD1 matches 8 bases. This CDR3 is built from 14 residues. CDR1 and CDR2 (germline): SGHDN, FVKESK. The V and J ends lost 4 bases and 6 bases, in that order; junction bases with no gene match: 8.